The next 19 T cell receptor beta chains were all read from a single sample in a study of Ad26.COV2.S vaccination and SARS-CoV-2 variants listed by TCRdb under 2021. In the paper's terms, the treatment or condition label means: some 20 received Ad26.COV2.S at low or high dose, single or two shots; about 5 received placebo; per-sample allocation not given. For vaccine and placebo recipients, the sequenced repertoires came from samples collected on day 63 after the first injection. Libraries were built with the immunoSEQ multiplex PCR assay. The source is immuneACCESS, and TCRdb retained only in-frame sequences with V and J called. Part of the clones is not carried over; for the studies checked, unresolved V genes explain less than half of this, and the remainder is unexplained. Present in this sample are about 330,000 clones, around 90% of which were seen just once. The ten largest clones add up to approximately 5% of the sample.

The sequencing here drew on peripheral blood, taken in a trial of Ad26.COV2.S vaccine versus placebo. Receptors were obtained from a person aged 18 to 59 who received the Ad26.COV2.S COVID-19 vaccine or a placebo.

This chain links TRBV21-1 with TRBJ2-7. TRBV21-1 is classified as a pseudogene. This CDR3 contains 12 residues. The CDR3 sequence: CASSRALYEQYF. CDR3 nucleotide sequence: TGTGCCAGCAGCCGGGCCCTCTACGAGCAGTACTTC.

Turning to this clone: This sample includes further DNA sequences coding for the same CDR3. The CDR3 region is CSARTGEEAFF. In nucleotides, the CDR3 is TGCAGTGCCCGGACAGGGGAAGAAGCTTTCTTT. The genes are TRBV20-1 and TRBJ1-1, with 9 positions matching TRBD1. The germline V gene encodes CDR1 DFQATT and CDR2 SNEGSKA (reference sequence). The trim removed 6 bases at V and 8 bases at J, leaving 4 bases unmatched. This CDR3 is built from 11 residues.

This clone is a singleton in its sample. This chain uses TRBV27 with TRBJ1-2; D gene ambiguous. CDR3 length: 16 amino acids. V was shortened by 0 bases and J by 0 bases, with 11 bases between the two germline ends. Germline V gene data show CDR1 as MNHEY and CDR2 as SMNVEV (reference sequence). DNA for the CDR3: TGTGCCAGCAGTTTATCGGCCGTCACGGCTAACTATGGCTACACCTTC. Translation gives CASSLSAVTANYGYTF.

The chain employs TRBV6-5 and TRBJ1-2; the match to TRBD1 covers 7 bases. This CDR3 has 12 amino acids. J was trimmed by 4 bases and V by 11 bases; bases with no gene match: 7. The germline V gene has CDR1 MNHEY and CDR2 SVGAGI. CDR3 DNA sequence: TGTGCCTCCGACAGGGATCCCTATGGCTACACCTTC. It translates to CASDRDPYGYTF.

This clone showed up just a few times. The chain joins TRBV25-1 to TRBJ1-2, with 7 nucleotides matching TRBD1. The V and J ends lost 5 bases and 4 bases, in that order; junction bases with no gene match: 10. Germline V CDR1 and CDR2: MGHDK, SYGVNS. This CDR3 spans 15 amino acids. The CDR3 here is CASSPYDRDLYGYTF. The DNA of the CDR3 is TGTGCCAGCAGTCCATACGACAGGGATCTCTATGGCTACACCTTC.

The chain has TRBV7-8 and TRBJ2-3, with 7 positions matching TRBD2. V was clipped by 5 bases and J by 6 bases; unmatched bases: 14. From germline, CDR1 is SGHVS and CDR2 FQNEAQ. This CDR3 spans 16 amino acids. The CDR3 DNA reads TGTGCCAGCAGCATGATCCCGGCGGGGGTTTGGGATACGCAGTATTTT. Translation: CASSMIPAGVWDTQYF.

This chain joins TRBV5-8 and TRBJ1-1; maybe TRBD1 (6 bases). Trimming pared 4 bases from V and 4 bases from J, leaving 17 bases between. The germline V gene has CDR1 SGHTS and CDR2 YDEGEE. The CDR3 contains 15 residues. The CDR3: CASSLYRVRGTEAFF. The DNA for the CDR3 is TGTGCCAGCAGCCTATACAGGGTCAGAGGCACTGAAGCTTTCTTT.

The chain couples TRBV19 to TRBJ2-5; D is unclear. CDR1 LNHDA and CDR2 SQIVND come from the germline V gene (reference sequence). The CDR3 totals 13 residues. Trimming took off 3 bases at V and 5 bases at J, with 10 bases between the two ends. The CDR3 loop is CASSIRSWETQYF. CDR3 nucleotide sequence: TGTGCCAGTAGTATCAGATCTTGGGAGACCCAGTACTTC.

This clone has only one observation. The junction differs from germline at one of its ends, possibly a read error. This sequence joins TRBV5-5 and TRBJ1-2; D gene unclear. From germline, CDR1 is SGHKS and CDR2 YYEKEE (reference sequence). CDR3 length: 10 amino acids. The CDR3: CASSFRELYF. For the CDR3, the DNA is TGTGCCAGCAGCTTTAGGGAGTTGTACTTC.

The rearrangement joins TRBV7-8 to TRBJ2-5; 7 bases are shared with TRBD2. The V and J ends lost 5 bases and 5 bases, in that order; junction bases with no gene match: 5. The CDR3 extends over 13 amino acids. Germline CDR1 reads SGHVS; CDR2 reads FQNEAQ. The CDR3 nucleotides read TGTGCCAGCAGCCATACTAGCGAGGAGACCCAGTACTTC. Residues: CASSHTSEETQYF.

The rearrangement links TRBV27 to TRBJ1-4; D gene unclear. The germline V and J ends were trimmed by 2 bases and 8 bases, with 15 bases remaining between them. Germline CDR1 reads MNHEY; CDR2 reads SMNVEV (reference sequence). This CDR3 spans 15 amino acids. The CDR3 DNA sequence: TGTGCCAGCAGTTTACGCCACGAGGAGCTGGAAAAACTGTTTTTT. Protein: CASSLRHEELEKLFF.

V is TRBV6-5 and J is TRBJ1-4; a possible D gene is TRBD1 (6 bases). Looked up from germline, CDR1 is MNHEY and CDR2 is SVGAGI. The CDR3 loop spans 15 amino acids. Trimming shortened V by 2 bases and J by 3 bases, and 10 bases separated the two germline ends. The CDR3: CASSYRAGANEKLFF. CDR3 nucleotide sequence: TGTGCCAGCAGTTACAGGGCAGGGGCTAATGAAAAACTGTTTTTT.

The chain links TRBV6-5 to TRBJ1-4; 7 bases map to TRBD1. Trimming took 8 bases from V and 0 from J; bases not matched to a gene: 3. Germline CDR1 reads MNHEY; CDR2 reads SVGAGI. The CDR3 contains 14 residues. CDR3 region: CASRDRSTNEKLFF. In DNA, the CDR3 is TGTGCCAGCCGGGACAGATCAACTAATGAAAAACTGTTTTTT.

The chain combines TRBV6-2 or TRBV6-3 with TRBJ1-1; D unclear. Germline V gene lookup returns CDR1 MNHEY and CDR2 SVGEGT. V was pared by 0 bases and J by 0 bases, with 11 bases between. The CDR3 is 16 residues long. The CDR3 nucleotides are TGTGCCAGCAGTTACTCGAGTCAAGGGTTGAACACTGAAGCTTTCTTT. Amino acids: CASSYSSQGLNTEAFF.

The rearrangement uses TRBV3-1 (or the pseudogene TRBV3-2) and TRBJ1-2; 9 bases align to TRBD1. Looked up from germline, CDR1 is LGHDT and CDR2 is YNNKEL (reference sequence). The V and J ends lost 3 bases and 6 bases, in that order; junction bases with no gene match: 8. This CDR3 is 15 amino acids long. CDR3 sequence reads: CASSQPGGTGHGYTF. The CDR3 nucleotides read TGTGCCAGCAGCCAGCCCGGCGGGACAGGGCATGGCTACACCTTC.

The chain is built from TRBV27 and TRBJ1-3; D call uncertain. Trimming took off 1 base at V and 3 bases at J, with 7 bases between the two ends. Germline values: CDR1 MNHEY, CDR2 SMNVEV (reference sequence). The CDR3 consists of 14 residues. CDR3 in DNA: TGTGCCAGCAGTTTATGGTCCGGTGGAAACACCATATATTTT. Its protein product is CASSLWSGGNTIYF.

This CDR3 reads CASSQDGGTFNTQYF. CDR3 coding DNA: TGCGCCAGCAGCCAAGATGGCGGGACATTCAATACGCAGTATTTT. The chain carries TRBV4-1 and TRBJ2-3; D may correspond to TRBD1 or TRBD2 (6 bases each). The germline V gene has CDR1 MGHRA and CDR2 YSYEKL. The CDR3 extends over 15 amino acids. Trimming pared 0 bases from V and 7 bases from J, leaving 14 bases between.

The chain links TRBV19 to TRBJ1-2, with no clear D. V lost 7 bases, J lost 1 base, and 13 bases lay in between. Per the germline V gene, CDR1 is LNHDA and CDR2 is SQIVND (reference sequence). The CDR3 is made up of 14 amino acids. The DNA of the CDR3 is TGTGCCAGTAAAGGAAAGGGCATTAACTATGGCTACACCTTC. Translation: CASKGKGINYGYTF.

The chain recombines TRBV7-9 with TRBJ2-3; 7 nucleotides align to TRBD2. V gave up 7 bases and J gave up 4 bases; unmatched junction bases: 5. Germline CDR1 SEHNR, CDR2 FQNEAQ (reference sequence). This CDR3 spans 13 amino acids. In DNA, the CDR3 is TGTGCCAGCATGCGGGAGAGTGCAGATACGCAGTATTTT. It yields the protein CASMRESADTQYF.